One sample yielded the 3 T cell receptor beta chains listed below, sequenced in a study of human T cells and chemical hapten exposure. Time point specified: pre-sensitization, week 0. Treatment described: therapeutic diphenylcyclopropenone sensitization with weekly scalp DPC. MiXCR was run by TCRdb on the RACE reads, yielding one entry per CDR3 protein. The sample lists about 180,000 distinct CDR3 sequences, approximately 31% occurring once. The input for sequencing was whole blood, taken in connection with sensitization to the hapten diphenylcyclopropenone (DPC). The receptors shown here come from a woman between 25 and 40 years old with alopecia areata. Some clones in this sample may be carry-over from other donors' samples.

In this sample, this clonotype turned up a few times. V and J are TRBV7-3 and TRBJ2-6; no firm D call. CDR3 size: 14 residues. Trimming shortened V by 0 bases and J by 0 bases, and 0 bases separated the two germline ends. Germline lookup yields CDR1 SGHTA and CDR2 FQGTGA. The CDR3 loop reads CASSLTSGANVLTF. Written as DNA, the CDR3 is TGTGCCAGCAGCTTAACCTCTGGGGCCAACGTCCTGACTTTC. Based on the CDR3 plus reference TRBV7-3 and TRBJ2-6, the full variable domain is GAGVSQTPSNKVTEKGKYVELRCDPISGHTALYWYRQSLGQGPEFLIYFQGTGAADDSGLPNDRFFAVRPEGSVSTLKIQRTERGDSAVYLCASSLTSGANVLTFGAGSRLTVL.

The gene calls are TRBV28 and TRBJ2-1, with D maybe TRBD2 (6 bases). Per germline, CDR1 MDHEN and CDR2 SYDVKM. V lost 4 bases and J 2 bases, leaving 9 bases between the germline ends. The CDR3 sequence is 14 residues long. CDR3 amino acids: CASSSGGTYNEQFF. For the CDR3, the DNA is TGTGCCAGCAGTTCCGGGGGTACCTACAATGAGCAGTTCTTC.

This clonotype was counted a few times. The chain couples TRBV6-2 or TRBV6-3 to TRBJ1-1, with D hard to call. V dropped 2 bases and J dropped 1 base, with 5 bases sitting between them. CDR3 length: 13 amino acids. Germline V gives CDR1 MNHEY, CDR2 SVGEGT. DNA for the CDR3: TGTGCCAGCAGTTACCTAAAGAACACTGAAGCTTTCTTT. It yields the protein CASSYLKNTEAFF.